What follows describes a single T cell receptor (beta chain). Its antigen is unknown. All of the isolated RNA was reverse transcribed, so expressed TCRB transcripts were sequenced. Produced via immunoSEQ multiplex PCR; TCRdb's table is partial and in-frame only. The profile shows under 350,000 clones, roughly 24% of them singletons. This CDR3 comprises 15 residues. Germline assignment: CDR1 SGHNT and CDR2 YENEEA. The V and J ends lost 5 bases and 5 bases, in that order; junction bases with no gene match: 7. This sample was included in a study of beta chain features in type 1 diabetes. General study points: Researchers report that Type 1 diabetes patients had moderately but significantly shorter TCRB CDR3s across all four CD4+ subsets.

Sequenced: naive CD4+ T cells from blood. J is TRBJ2-5 and V is TRBV11-3; TRBD1 agrees at 11 bases. The sequence came from a woman in her twenties or thirties with type 1 diabetes. CDR3 sequence: CASSPGQGAGETQYF. The CDR3 nucleotides read TGTGCCAGCAGCCCCGGACAGGGGGCTGGGGAGACCCAGTACTTC.